These 13 T cell receptor beta chains originate from one sample sequenced in a study of vaccination and CD4 T cells after COVID-19 (dated 2022 in TCRdb). The library was generated by PCR. Sequencing was performed on an Illumina iSeq 100. At the Johns Hopkins FTIC core, DNA from the cultured CD4+ T cells underwent TCR sequencing with the Oncomine TCR Beta short-read assay. TCRdb trimmed the raw reads at Q25, called clones with MiXCR and kept productive beta chains. Each entry merges the rows of one CDR3 protein and shows their most common DNA and genes. Here the sample has about 16,000 distinct CDR3 sequences; about 72% occur a single time. Of the sample, roughly 18% is held by the ten largest clones. This specimen's treatment or condition label, interpreted: approximately nine-day PBMC culture with coronavirus spike peptide pools or control peptides (ViraFEST assay). These TCRs' antigens remain unknown.

The specimen was CD4+ T cells from blood, cultured in vitro. The receptor set was obtained from a human donor who had recovered from COVID-19.

The CDR3 region is CSANRPGTQPQHF. The CDR3 nucleotides are TGCAGTGCTAACCGACCAGGGACCCAGCCCCAGCATTTT. The gene calls are TRBV20-1 and TRBJ1-5, with D perhaps matching TRBD1 (5 bases). Trimming left V 4 bases short and J 7 bases short, with 14 bases between. The CDR3 is 13 residues long. Germline loops: CDR1 DFQATT, CDR2 SNEGSKA (reference sequence).

The rearrangement uses TRBV7-9 and TRBJ1-2, with no clear D. Germline CDR1 reads SEHNR; CDR2 reads FQNEAQ (reference sequence). This CDR3 is built from 13 residues. V was clipped by 4 bases and J by 4 bases, with 10 bases between them. Here the CDR3 DNA reads TGTGCCAGCAGCTCTCGCGGCAGCTATGGCTACACCTTC. The encoded protein is CASSSRGSYGYTF.

This chain joins TRBV6-1 and TRBJ2-7, with a tentative D call TRBD2 (7 bases). Germline CDR1 reads MNHNS; CDR2 reads SASEGT. V lost 6 bases to trimming and J lost 0 bases, with 15 bases between them. The CDR3 runs to 15 residues. CDR3 DNA sequence: TGTGCCAGCAGGAGAGCGGGGACAAACTCCTACGAGCAGTACTTC. Translating gives CASRRAGTNSYEQYF.

The chain combines TRBV28 with TRBJ1-5; D ambiguous. Deletions cut 3 bases from V and 11 bases from J, with 11 bases between. From germline, CDR1 is MDHEN and CDR2 SYDVKM. This CDR3 has 12 amino acids. CDR3 in amino acids: CASSLRPRAQHF. As DNA, the CDR3 is TGTGCCAGCAGTTTGCGGCCGCGGGCCCAGCATTTT.

This clonotype was picked up a small number of times. The chain carries TRBV15 and TRBJ2-5; 9 positions match TRBD1. The CDR3 has 15 amino acids. Per germline, CDR1 LNHNV and CDR2 YYDKDF (reference sequence). The V and J ends lost 1 base and 5 bases, in that order; junction bases with no gene match: 5. The CDR3, as DNA: TGTGCCACCAGCAGAGGGACAGGGGTTCGGGAGACCCAGTACTTC. Translation gives CATSRGTGVRETQYF.

The chain combines TRBV12-3 or TRBV12-4 with TRBJ1-6; D perhaps matches TRBD1 (5 bases). V was clipped by 1 base and J by 5 bases, with 15 bases between them. This CDR3 contains 17 residues. CDR3 coding DNA: TGTGCCAGCAGTTTAGAGGGGTCGGGGACCCATAATTCACCCCTCCACTTT. Its translation is CASSLEGSGTHNSPLHF.

V gene TRBV20-1 combines with J gene TRBJ2-3, with D perhaps TRBD1 (5 bases). CDR3 length: 14 amino acids. Germline CDR1 DFQATT, CDR2 SNEGSKA (reference sequence). Trimming pared 3 bases from V and 0 bases from J, leaving 10 bases between. CDR3 amino acids: CSARDQGSTDTQYF. The CDR3 bases are TGCAGTGCTAGGGATCAGGGAAGCACAGATACGCAGTATTTT.

V is TRBV11-3 and J is TRBJ2-3; no clear D gene. V gave up 1 base and J gave up 5 bases, with 7 bases separating them. This CDR3 is built from 13 residues. Germline V CDR1 and CDR2: SGHNT, YENEEA. CDR3 residues: CASSLGPQDTQYF. CDR3 in DNA: TGTGCCAGCAGCTTAGGACCTCAAGATACGCAGTATTTT.

V usage is TRBV2 and J usage is TRBJ1-6, with D unresolved. Trimming removed 5 bases from V and 0 bases from J, with 17 bases in between. CDR3 length equals 18 residues. CDR1 SNHLY and CDR2 FYNNEI come from the germline V gene. CDR3 in amino acids: CASSLKHPLSSYNSPLHF. The CDR3 coding sequence is TGTGCCAGCAGTTTGAAACATCCCCTGAGCTCCTATAATTCACCCCTCCACTTT.

The chain is built from TRBV6-2 or TRBV6-3 and TRBJ1-5, with D unresolved. Germline CDR1 MNHEY, CDR2 SVGEGT. This CDR3 spans 17 amino acids. The V end lost 0 bases, the J end lost 3 bases, and 15 bases lay between the germline ends. The CDR3 protein is CASSYSIAGSSNQPQHF. The CDR3 DNA follows: TGTGCCAGCAGTTACTCGATTGCGGGCTCATCCAATCAGCCCCAGCATTTT.

This rearrangement joins TRBV9 to TRBJ2-5; D remains ambiguous. The CDR3 length is 13 residues. With 0 bases removed from V and 1 base from J, the gap between germline ends came to 4 bases. The germline gives CDR1 SGDLS, CDR2 YYNGEE. The CDR3 reads CASSVGPQETQYF. Here the CDR3 DNA reads TGTGCCAGCAGCGTAGGCCCCCAAGAGACCCAGTACTTC. The full variable domain, in which reference TRBV9 and TRBJ2-5 provide the parts outside the CDR3, is DSGVTQTPKHLITATGQRVTLRCSPRSGDLSVYWYQQSLDQGLQFLIQYYNGEERAKGNILERFSAQQFPDLHSELNLSSLELGDSALYFCASSVGPQETQYFGPGTRLLVL.

V and J are TRBV20-1 and TRBJ1-2; TRBD1 aligns across 12 bases. The germline V gene has CDR1 DFQATT and CDR2 SNEGSKA (reference sequence). Trimming cost V 8 bases and J 8 bases; bases outside gene matches: 12. The CDR3 is 14 amino acids. CDR3 sequence: CSQPPGQGARGYTF. Here the CDR3 DNA reads TGCAGTCAACCACCGGGACAGGGGGCGAGGGGCTACACCTTC.

This chain connects TRBV7-9 to TRBJ2-2; 8 bases map to TRBD1. This CDR3 spans 15 amino acids. Trimming took 8 bases from V and 5 from J; bases not matched to a gene: 10. The germline CDR1 and CDR2 sequences are SEHNR and FQNEAQ (reference sequence). The CDR3 DNA is TGTGCCAGCGGGACTCAGGGGGCGGGTACCGGGGAGCTGTTTTTT. This codes for CASGTQGAGTGELFF.